Described below is a single T cell receptor (beta chain) sequence and its context. Its specificity is unknown. These data originate in a study of cytotoxic CD8 clonotypes in ibrutinib-treated CLL. Study context: Responses: approximately 24 partial, 2 complete; after median around 68 months, around 15 stayed remitted, roughly 12 progressed. Study-wide results and limits: Researchers report that baseline clonality outpaced age-matched healthy donors and tracked circulating CD8+ T-cell counts.

The method was immunoSEQ multiplex PCR; TCRdb's version includes in-frame clones alone and lacks a portion of them. The table lists 150,000 or so clones, roughly three quarters of them singletons. Germline CDR1 and CDR2: MDHEN and SYDVKM. The CDR3 sequence is 14 residues long. V dropped 7 bases and J dropped 5 bases, with 18 bases sitting between them. Sequenced here: PBMCs, sampled after 12 months of ibrutinib treatment. The rearrangement links TRBV28 to TRBJ2-7, with D possibly called TRBD1 or TRBD2 (6 bases each). The sequence was obtained from a human donor with chronic lymphocytic leukemia. In DNA form, the CDR3 reads TGTGCCAGCAACCCGCGGGGCAGGGGCGACGAGCAGTACTTC. It codes for CASNPRGRGDEQYF.